What follows are 16 T cell receptor beta chains derived from one specimen sequenced in a study of shared clonotypes between healthy human individuals. Libraries were prepared by immunoSEQ multiplex PCR; TCRdb keeps only in-frame clonotypes and omits some of them. Here the sample spans millions of clones, over 85% being singletons. The material sequenced was naive CD4+ T cells from PBMCs. Subset indicated: CD45RA+ positively selected. The receptors here all came from a man aged 18 to 30 in good health. Some clones in this sample may be carry-over from other donors' samples.

Turning to this clone: This same CDR3 is encoded by further DNA sequences in the sample. CDR3 region: CASSVESSTDTQYF. CDR3 nucleotide sequence: TGTGCCAGCAGCGTAGAATCAAGCACAGATACGCAGTATTTT. V and J are TRBV9 and TRBJ2-3; D gene unclear. V lost 0 bases and J 0 bases, leaving 5 bases between the germline ends. Germline CDR1 and CDR2: SGDLS and YYNGEE. The CDR3 sequence is 14 residues long.

The chain links TRBV5-1 to TRBJ2-2, with 10 positions matching TRBD2. With 6 bases clipped from V and 6 bases from J, the junction kept 11 bases outside the gene matches. The germline CDR1 and CDR2 sequences are SGHRS and YFSETQ. There are 16 residues in the CDR3. The chain's CDR3 is CASTKDVSGRSGELFF. The CDR3 coding sequence is TGCGCCAGCACCAAAGATGTTAGCGGGAGGTCCGGGGAGCTGTTTTTT.

Worth noting for this clone: Within the sample, other DNA sequences also encode this same CDR3. The V gene is TRBV7-9, the J gene TRBJ2-3, with 8 nucleotides matching TRBD1. V shed 3 bases, J shed 6 bases, and the junction held 2 bases outside the gene matches. This CDR3 has 13 amino acids. Germline lookup yields CDR1 SEHNR and CDR2 FQNEAQ (reference sequence). DNA for the CDR3: TGTGCCAGCAGCTTGACAGGGGCGGATACGCAGTATTTT. Its translation: CASSLTGADTQYF.

This clone was recorded once. The J gene is TRBJ2-5, the V gene TRBV6-6; a weak D match, TRBD1 (6 bases). The V gene's germline CDR1 is MNHNY and CDR2 SVGAGI (reference sequence). Trimming removed 5 bases from V and 5 bases from J, with 18 bases in between. The CDR3 extends over 15 amino acids. Here the CDR3 reads CASSPGHTNRETQYF. The CDR3 coding sequence is TGTGCCAGCAGTCCGGGACATACTAATCGGGAGACCCAGTACTTC.

The chain has TRBV10-3 and TRBJ2-6, with D tentatively TRBD1 (5 bases). Germline assignment: CDR1 ENHRY and CDR2 SYGVKD. The CDR3 covers 15 residues. V was cut by 6 bases and J by 4 bases, with 13 bases left in between. CDR3 DNA: TGTGCCATCAGCGCCCAGGGTGCCGGGGCCAACGTCCTGACTTTC. It specifies CAISAQGAGANVLTF.

This chain uses TRBV7-9 with TRBJ2-5; no clear D. The CDR3 spans 17 residues. Germline V gives CDR1 SEHNR, CDR2 FQNEAQ (reference sequence). V was cut by 5 bases and J by 7 bases, with 26 bases left in between. The CDR3: CASSVSGRTAQPGTQYF. CDR3 in DNA: TGTGCCAGCAGCGTATCGGGCCGCACGGCCCAACCGGGGACCCAGTACTTC.

The rearrangement uses TRBV5-4 and TRBJ2-2, with 10 positions matching TRBD1. Germline V CDR1 and CDR2: SGHNT, YYREEE (reference sequence). J lost 4 bases, V lost 4 bases, and 7 bases had no gene match. The CDR3 has 16 residues. The DNA of the CDR3 is TGTGCCAGCAGCCGGCGGACAGGGGGTCCCACCGGGGAGCTGTTTTTT. Amino acid sequence: CASSRRTGGPTGELFF.

V usage is TRBV5-4 and J usage is TRBJ2-5; 8 bases align to TRBD2. CDR3 length: 14 amino acids. Germline loops: CDR1 SGHNT, CDR2 YYREEE (reference sequence). J gave up 5 bases and V 7 bases, and 10 bases lay outside the gene matches. The CDR3 sequence is CASSPGGGYETQYF. The CDR3 DNA follows: TGTGCCAGCTCCCCCGGGGGGGGGTACGAGACCCAGTACTTC.

The V and J genes are TRBV7-8 and TRBJ2-2; 7 positions match TRBD1. CDR1 is SGHVS and CDR2 is FQNEAQ in the germline V gene. With V trimmed by 7 bases and J by 4 bases, 9 bases remained unmatched. This CDR3 spans 15 amino acids. CDR3 amino acids: CASNPQGPLTGELFF. The CDR3 nucleotides are TGTGCCAGCAATCCACAGGGGCCCCTCACCGGGGAGCTGTTTTTT. Variable domain in full (rest from reference TRBV7-8 and TRBJ2-2): GAGVSQSPRYKVAKRGQDVALRCDPISGHVSLFWYQQALGQGPEFLTYFQNEAQLDKSGLPSDRFFAERPEGSVSTLKIQRTQQEDSAVYLCASNPQGPLTGELFFGEGSRLTVL.

The V call is TRBV5-8, the J call TRBJ1-1; D remains ambiguous. Germline CDR1 reads SGHTS; CDR2 reads YDEGEE. The CDR3 sequence is 14 residues long. V was clipped by 0 bases and J by 0 bases, with 6 bases between them. For the CDR3, the DNA is TGTGCCAGCAGCTTGGCGAATCTGAACACTGAAGCTTTCTTT. It translates to CASSLANLNTEAFF.

V usage is TRBV10-3 and J usage is TRBJ1-4; D is ambiguous. The germline CDR1 and CDR2 sequences are ENHRY and SYGVKD. V gave up 0 bases and J gave up 5 bases, with 7 bases separating them. The CDR3 length is 14 residues. CDR3 residues: CAISESQVNEKLFF. DNA for the CDR3: TGTGCCATCAGTGAGTCTCAAGTGAATGAAAAACTGTTTTTT.

The V and J genes are TRBV10-2 and TRBJ2-1; 8 bases map to TRBD1. The CDR3 is 16 amino acids. V lost 6 bases, J lost 4 bases, and 11 bases stayed unmatched. Looked up from germline, CDR1 is WSHSY and CDR2 is SAAADI. CDR3 sequence: CASRQGALDLYNEQFF. In DNA form, the CDR3 reads TGCGCCAGCAGGCAGGGGGCCCTGGACCTTTACAATGAGCAGTTCTTC.

This chain joins TRBV2 and TRBJ1-1, with TRBD1 as a possible D gene (5 bases). V lost 10 bases and J lost 1, with 10 bases in between. The germline V gene has CDR1 SNHLY and CDR2 FYNNEI. This CDR3 comprises 12 residues. The CDR3 DNA sequence: TGTGCCACCGGGACGGGGAACACTGAAGCTTTCTTT. As protein: CATGTGNTEAFF.

This sequence joins TRBV7-2 and TRBJ2-1; the match to TRBD2 covers 7 bases. Germline CDR1 reads SGHTA; CDR2 reads FQGNSA. The CDR3 has 15 residues. The trim removed 5 bases at V and 0 bases at J, leaving 4 bases unmatched. This chain's CDR3 is CASSHGGSSYNEQFF. Here the CDR3 DNA reads TGTGCCAGCAGCCACGGGGGGAGCTCCTACAATGAGCAGTTCTTC. Variable domain in full (rest from reference TRBV7-2 and TRBJ2-1): GAGVSQSPSNKVTEKGKDVELRCDPISGHTALYWYRQSLGQGLEFLIYFQGNSAPDKSGLPSDRFSAERTGGSVSTLTIQRTQQEDSAVYLCASSHGGSSYNEQFFGPGTRLTVL.

CDR3 region: CASSRAGVASGNTIYF. The DNA for the CDR3 is TGTGCCAGCAGCCGGGCCGGGGTTGCATCTGGAAACACCATATATTTT. This chain uses TRBV7-3 with TRBJ1-3; D is ambiguous. V gave up 5 bases and J gave up 1 base, with 15 bases separating them. CDR1 is SGHTA, CDR2 FQGTGA, per germline. The CDR3 runs to 16 residues.

Notes on this clone: The sample has other DNA sequences that encode this CDR3 too. This chain uses TRBV18 with TRBJ2-5; a possible D gene is TRBD1 (7 bases). Looked up from germline, CDR1 is KGHSH and CDR2 is LQKENI. With 3 bases removed from V and 2 bases from J, the gap between germline ends came to 13 bases. There are 15 residues in the CDR3. CDR3 loop: CASSPGAGGQETQYF. The DNA of the CDR3 is TGTGCCAGCTCACCCGGCGCAGGGGGGCAAGAGACCCAGTACTTC.